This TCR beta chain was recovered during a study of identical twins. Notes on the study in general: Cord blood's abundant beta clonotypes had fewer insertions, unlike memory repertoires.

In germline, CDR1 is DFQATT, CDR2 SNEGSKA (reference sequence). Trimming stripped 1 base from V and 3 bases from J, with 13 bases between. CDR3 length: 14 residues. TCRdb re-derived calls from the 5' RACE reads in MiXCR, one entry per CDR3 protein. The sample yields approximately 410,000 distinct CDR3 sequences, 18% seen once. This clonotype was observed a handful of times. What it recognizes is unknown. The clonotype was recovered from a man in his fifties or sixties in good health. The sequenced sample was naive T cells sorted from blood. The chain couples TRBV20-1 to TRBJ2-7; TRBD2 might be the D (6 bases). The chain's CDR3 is CSARGTTSSYEQYF. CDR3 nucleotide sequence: TGCAGTGCTAGAGGGACTACCTCCAGCTACGAGCAGTACTTC.